Below are 15 T cell receptor beta chains sequenced from a single sample in a study of long-term antiretroviral therapy in people with HIV. At survey level, the immunoSEQ assay was run in its v3.0 version. Generated by immunoSEQ multiplex PCR, the TCRdb table keeps only in-frame clones and is missing some. The sample lists 25,000 to 40,000 clones; around 97% were seen once. The material sequenced was unsorted PBMCs, taken 7.6 years after starting antiretroviral therapy. The receptors derive from a man aged 30-40 years with HIV.

The gene calls are TRBV9 and TRBJ1-1; D uncertain. Germline CDR1 reads SGDLS; CDR2 reads YYNGEE. The CDR3 is made up of 14 amino acids. V lost 3 bases to trimming and J lost 4 bases, with 13 bases between them. In DNA, the CDR3 is TGTGCCAGCAGCGCCGCGAACGAGGGCACTGAAGCTTTCTTT. This codes for CASSAANEGTEAFF.

J is TRBJ2-7 and V is TRBV30, with D perhaps being TRBD1 or TRBD2 (5 bases each). Germline V CDR1 and CDR2: GTSNPN, SVGIG (reference sequence). This CDR3 is built from 12 residues. The CDR3 sequence is CRGGCISYEQYF. CDR3 bases: TGTAGGGGCGGGTGCATCTCCTACGAGCAGTACTTC.

The V call is TRBV9, the J call TRBJ2-5; D unclear. V was shortened by 1 base and J by 2 bases, with 9 bases between the two germline ends. The germline gives CDR1 SGDLS, CDR2 YYNGEE. The length of the CDR3 is 14 residues. The CDR3 sequence: CASSVRASQETQYF. CDR3 sequence (DNA): TGTGCCAGCAGCGTAAGAGCGTCGCAAGAGACCCAGTACTTC.

The DNA of the CDR3 is TGTGCCAGCAGCGTTACACAGGGTCCAGATACGCAGTATTTT. Protein sequence: CASSVTQGPDTQYF. The rearrangement links TRBV7-2 to TRBJ2-3, with a tentative D call TRBD1 (6 bases). The germline V gene encodes CDR1 SGHTA and CDR2 FQGNSA. The CDR3 is 14 residues long. Trimming removed 5 bases from V and 4 bases from J, with 13 bases in between.

The chain employs TRBV2 and TRBJ2-5, with TRBD2 matching 12 bases. Trimming took 5 bases from V and 11 from J; bases not matched to a gene: 9. From germline, CDR1 is SNHLY and CDR2 FYNNEI. The CDR3 runs 14 residues. The CDR3 DNA reads as TGTGCCAGCAGTCAAGGACTAGCGGGGAATCTACAGTACTTC. Its translation: CASSQGLAGNLQYF.

The gene calls are TRBV19 and TRBJ1-4, with D unclear. Germline assignment: CDR1 LNHDA and CDR2 SQIVND (reference sequence). This CDR3 has 16 residues. With 6 bases removed from V and 7 bases from J, the gap between germline ends came to 21 bases. The CDR3 sequence is CASSLWREGEGEKLFF. Written as DNA, the CDR3 is TGTGCCAGTAGCCTCTGGAGGGAAGGAGAAGGTGAAAAACTGTTTTTT.

V gene TRBV5-5 combines with J gene TRBJ1-1; the match to TRBD1 covers 8 bases. Germline V gene data show CDR1 as SGHKS and CDR2 as YYEKEE (reference sequence). The length of the CDR3 is 14 residues. The junction had 5 bases not matched to a gene; V was cut back by 2 bases and J by 5 bases. The CDR3 DNA sequence: TGTGCCAGCAGCTTAGAACAGGGGGGAACTGAAGCTTTCTTT. Translation gives CASSLEQGGTEAFF.

V gene TRBV30 combines with J gene TRBJ1-5, with a possible D match to TRBD1 (6 bases). The CDR3 has 13 residues. V lost 4 bases, J lost 7 bases, and 14 bases lay in between. Germline values: CDR1 GTSNPN, CDR2 SVGIG (reference sequence). The CDR3 is CAWTRGAGQPQHF. The DNA of the CDR3 is TGTGCCTGGACCCGGGGGGCCGGGCAGCCCCAGCATTTT.

The rearrangement uses TRBV10-3 and TRBJ2-7, with D unclear. V was shortened by 4 bases and J by 4 bases, with 14 bases between the two germline ends. Per germline, CDR1 ENHRY and CDR2 SYGVKD. This CDR3 has 14 residues. This chain's CDR3 is CAISGAALTYEQYF. CDR3 nucleotides: TGTGCCATCAGTGGTGCCGCCCTTACTTACGAGCAGTACTTC.

The V gene is TRBV7-2, the J gene TRBJ1-2; D remains unclear. The V end lost 2 bases, the J end lost 8 bases, and 12 bases lay between the germline ends. The CDR3 runs 13 residues. CDR1 and CDR2 from the germline V gene are SGHTA and FQGNSA. CDR3 protein: CASSLNQFGGYTF. The CDR3 DNA is TGTGCCAGCAGCTTAAACCAATTTGGAGGCTACACCTTC.

This clone was detected only a few times. The rearrangement joins TRBV10-3 to TRBJ2-7; perhaps TRBD1 as D (6 bases). Germline V CDR1 and CDR2: ENHRY, SYGVKD. V was trimmed by 10 bases and J by 2 bases, leaving 12 bases between them. The CDR3 loop spans 12 amino acids. The CDR3 protein is CATRQVTYEQYF. The CDR3 DNA reads as TGTGCCACCAGACAGGTTACCTACGAGCAGTACTTC.

The gene calls are TRBV9 and TRBJ2-2; D remains unclear. The CDR3 sequence is 15 residues long. CDR1 and CDR2 from the germline V gene are SGDLS and YYNGEE. With 3 bases removed from V and 4 bases from J, the gap between germline ends came to 13 bases. CDR3 region: CASSAGPGVTGELFF. CDR3 in DNA: TGTGCCAGCAGCGCCGGACCCGGAGTCACCGGGGAGCTGTTTTTT. Based on the CDR3 plus reference TRBV9 and TRBJ2-2, the full variable domain is DSGVTQTPKHLITATGQRVTLRCSPRSGDLSVYWYQQSLDQGLQFLIQYYNGEERAKGNILERFSAQQFPDLHSELNLSSLELGDSALYFCASSAGPGVTGELFFGEGSRLTVL.

The rearrangement uses TRBV29-1 and TRBJ1-1; TRBD1 matches 8 bases. CDR1 is SQVTM, CDR2 ANQGSEA, per germline. The CDR3 consists of 10 residues. Germline trimming cut 7 bases from V and 7 bases from J; bases unmatched to any gene: 2. The CDR3 sequence: CSAGTGEAFF. The CDR3 nucleotides are TGCAGCGCAGGGACAGGTGAAGCTTTCTTT.

The chain joins TRBV2 to TRBJ1-6; TRBD1 aligns across 10 bases. The V gene end was trimmed by 6 bases and the J gene end by 9 bases; junction bases not matched to a gene: 5. The CDR3 consists of 14 residues. Germline lookup yields CDR1 SNHLY and CDR2 FYNNEI. The CDR3 loop is CASSDGTGVSPLHF. DNA of the CDR3: TGTGCCAGCAGCGACGGGACAGGGGTTTCACCCCTCCACTTT.

The chain joins TRBV7-9 to TRBJ2-3; 8 bases match TRBD2. Trimming removed 7 bases from V and 8 bases from J; junction bases left unmatched: 26. The CDR3 spans 19 residues. Germline CDR1 and CDR2: SEHNR and FQNEAQ (reference sequence). The CDR3, as DNA: TGTGCCAGCACCACTCTCTTGCCAGCGGGAGTGGGATATCGTGGTACGCAGTATTTT. Amino acids: CASTTLLPAGVGYRGTQYF.